The TCR beta chain under discussion was sequenced for a study of vaccination effects on CD4 cells after COVID-19. Peptide-pool stimulation followed by sequencing identified expanded antigen-specific CD4+ clonotypes in the ViraFEST assay. CD4+ T cell isolation took place after less than 13 days of culture. Absence of prior SARS-CoV-2 infection characterized the vaccine recipients, who showed negative nucleocapsid antibodies. Some clones are missing from TCRdb's copy, which holds only in-frame ones; the method was immunoSEQ multiplex PCR. This sample has approximately 76,000 clones, with over 70% found just once. The germline V gene has CDR1 SGHAT and CDR2 FQNNGV. After removal of 3 bases from V and 3 bases from J, the junction contained 0 bases not matched to a gene. This CDR3 has 14 amino acids. On this clone itself: Its antigen remains unidentified.

The rearrangement joins TRBV11-2 to TRBJ2-2; TRBD1 matches at 8 bases. This sample comprised CD4+ T cells from PBMCs cultured with SARS-CoV-2 spike peptides, obtained before COVID-19 vaccination. This TCR was recovered from a human donor who received a COVID-19 vaccine. As DNA, the CDR3 is TGTGCCAGCAGCTTGACAGGGGACACCGGGGAGCTGTTTTTT. This gives the protein CASSLTGDTGELFF.